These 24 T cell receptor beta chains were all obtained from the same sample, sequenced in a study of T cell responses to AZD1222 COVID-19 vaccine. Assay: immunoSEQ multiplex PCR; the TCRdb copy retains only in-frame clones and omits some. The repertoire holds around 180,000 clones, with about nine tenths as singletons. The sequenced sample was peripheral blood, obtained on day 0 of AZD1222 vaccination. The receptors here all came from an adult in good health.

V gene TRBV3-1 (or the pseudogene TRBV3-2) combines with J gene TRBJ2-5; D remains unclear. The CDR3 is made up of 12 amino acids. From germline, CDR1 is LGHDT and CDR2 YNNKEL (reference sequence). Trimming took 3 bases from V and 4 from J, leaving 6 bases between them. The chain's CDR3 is CASSQRGETQYF. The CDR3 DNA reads TGTGCCAGCAGCCAGAGAGGAGAGACCCAGTACTTC.

The CDR3 protein is CASSGQKGQPQHF. The CDR3 DNA sequence: TGTGCCAGCAGCGGACAGAAAGGGCAGCCCCAGCATTTT. The J gene is TRBJ1-5, the V gene TRBV27, with a weak D call TRBD1 (6 bases). The germline V gene has CDR1 MNHEY and CDR2 SMNVEV (reference sequence). The CDR3 sequence is 13 residues long. V lost 6 bases, J lost 7 bases, and 13 bases lay in between.

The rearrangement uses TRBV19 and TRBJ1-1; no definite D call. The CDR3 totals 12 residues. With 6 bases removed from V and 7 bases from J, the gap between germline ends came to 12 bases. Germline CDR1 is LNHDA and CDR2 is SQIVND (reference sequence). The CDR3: CASRIRANEAFF. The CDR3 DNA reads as TGTGCCAGTAGGATCCGGGCCAATGAAGCTTTCTTT. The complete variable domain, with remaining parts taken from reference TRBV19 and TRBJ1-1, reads DGGITQSPKYLFRKEGQNVTLSCEQNLNHDAMYWYRQDPGQGLRLIYYSQIVNDFQKGDIAEGYSVSREKKESFPLTVTSAQKNPTAFYLCASRIRANEAFFGQGTRLTVV.

The CDR3 region has the DNA TGTGCCAGCAGAGCCGGGACAGGGTTTGGCTACACCTTC. Translated, it gives CASRAGTGFGYTF. This chain connects TRBV28 to TRBJ1-2, with 9 bases fitting TRBD1. Per germline, CDR1 MDHEN and CDR2 SYDVKM. The CDR3 is 13 residues long. Trimming cost V 6 bases and J 7 bases; bases outside gene matches: 6.

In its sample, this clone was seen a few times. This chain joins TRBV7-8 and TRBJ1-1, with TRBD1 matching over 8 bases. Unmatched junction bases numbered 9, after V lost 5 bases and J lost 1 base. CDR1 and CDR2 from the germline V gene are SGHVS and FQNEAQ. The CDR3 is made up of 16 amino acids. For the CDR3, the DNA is TGTGCCAGCAGCATGCGGACAGGGAGCAGGAACACTGAAGCTTTCTTT. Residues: CASSMRTGSRNTEAFF.

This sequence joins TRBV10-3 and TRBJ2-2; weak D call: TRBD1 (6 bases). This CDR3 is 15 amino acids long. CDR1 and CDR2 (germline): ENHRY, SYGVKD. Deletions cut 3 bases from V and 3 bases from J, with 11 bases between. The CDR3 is CAISDGTLDTGELFF. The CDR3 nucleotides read TGTGCCATCAGTGACGGGACACTTGACACCGGGGAGCTGTTTTTT.

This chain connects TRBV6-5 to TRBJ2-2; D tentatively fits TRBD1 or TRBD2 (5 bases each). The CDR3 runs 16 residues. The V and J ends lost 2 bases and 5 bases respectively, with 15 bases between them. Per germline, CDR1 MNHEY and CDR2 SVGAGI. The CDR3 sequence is CASSYDGREGTGELFF. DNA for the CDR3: TGTGCCAGCAGTTACGATGGCAGAGAGGGGACCGGGGAGCTGTTTTTT.

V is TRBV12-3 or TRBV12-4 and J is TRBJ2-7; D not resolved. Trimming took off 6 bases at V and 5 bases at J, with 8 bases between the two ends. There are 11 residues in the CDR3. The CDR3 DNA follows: TGTGCCAGCAGGGGTACAGACGAGCAGTACTTC. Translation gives CASRGTDEQYF.

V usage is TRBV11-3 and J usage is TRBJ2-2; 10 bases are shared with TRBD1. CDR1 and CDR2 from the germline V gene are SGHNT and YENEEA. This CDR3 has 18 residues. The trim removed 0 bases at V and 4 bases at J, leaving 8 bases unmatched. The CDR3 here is CASSLDKLGTGATGELFF. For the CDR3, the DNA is TGTGCCAGCAGCTTAGATAAACTTGGGACAGGGGCCACCGGGGAGCTGTTTTTT.

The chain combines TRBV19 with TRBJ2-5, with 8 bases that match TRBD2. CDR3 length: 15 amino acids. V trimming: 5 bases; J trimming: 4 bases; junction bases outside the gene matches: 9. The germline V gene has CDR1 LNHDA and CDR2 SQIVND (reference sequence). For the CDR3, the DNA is TGTGCCAGTAGTCCCCTCGGGGGGGCCGGAGAGACCCAGTACTTC. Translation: CASSPLGGAGETQYF. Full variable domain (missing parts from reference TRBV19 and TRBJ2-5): DGGITQSPKYLFRKEGQNVTLSCEQNLNHDAMYWYRQDPGQGLRLIYYSQIVNDFQKGDIAEGYSVSREKKESFPLTVTSAQKNPTAFYLCASSPLGGAGETQYFGPGTRLLVL.

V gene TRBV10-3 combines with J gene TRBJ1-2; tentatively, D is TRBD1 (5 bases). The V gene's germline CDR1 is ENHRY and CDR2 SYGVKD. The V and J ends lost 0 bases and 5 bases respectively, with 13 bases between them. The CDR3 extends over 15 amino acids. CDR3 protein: CAISESLGAGYGYTF. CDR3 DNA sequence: TGTGCCATCAGTGAGTCTCTAGGGGCAGGATATGGCTACACCTTC.

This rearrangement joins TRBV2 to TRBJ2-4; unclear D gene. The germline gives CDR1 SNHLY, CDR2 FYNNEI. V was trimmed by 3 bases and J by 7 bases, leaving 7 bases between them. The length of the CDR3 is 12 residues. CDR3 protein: CASSDRPNIQYF. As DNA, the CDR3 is TGTGCCAGCAGTGACAGACCCAACATTCAGTACTTC.

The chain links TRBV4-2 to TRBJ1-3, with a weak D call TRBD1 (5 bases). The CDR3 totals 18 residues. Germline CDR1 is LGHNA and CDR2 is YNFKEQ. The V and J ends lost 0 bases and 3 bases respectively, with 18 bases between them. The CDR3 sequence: CASSQEWDPGAFGNTIYF. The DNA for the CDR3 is TGTGCCAGCAGCCAAGAATGGGACCCCGGGGCATTTGGAAACACCATATATTTT.

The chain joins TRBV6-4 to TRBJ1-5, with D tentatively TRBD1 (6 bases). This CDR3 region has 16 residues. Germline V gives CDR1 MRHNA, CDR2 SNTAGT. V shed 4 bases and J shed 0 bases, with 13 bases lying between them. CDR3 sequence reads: CASSGTGSHSNQPQHF. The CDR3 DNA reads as TGTGCCAGCAGTGGCACAGGGTCTCATAGCAATCAGCCCCAGCATTTT.

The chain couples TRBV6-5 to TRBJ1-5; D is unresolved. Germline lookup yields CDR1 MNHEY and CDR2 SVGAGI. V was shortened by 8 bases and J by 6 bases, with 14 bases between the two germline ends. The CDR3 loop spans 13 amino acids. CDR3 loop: CASSPGWSQPQHF. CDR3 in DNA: TGTGCCAGCTCCCCCGGGTGGAGTCAGCCCCAGCATTTT.

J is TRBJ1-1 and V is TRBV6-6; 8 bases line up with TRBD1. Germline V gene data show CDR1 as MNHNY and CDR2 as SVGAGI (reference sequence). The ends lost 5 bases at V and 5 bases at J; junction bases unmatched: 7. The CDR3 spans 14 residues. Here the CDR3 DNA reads TGTGCCAGCAGTGTTGGGACAGGAAGAACTGAAGCTTTCTTT. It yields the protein CASSVGTGRTEAFF.

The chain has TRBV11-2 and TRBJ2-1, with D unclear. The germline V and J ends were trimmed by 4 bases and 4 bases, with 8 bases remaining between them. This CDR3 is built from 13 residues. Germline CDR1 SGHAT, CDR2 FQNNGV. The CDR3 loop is CASSSQKYNEQFF. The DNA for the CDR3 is TGTGCCAGCAGCTCCCAGAAGTACAATGAGCAGTTCTTC.

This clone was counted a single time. The DNA for the CDR3 is TGTGCCTGGAAGGCAGGCGTTACCTACGAGCAGTACTTC. Translating gives CAWKAGVTYEQYF. This sequence joins TRBV30 and TRBJ2-7; D unresolved. Per germline, CDR1 GTSNPN and CDR2 SVGIG (reference sequence). This CDR3 spans 13 amino acids. Trimming left V 4 bases short and J 2 bases short, with 12 bases between.

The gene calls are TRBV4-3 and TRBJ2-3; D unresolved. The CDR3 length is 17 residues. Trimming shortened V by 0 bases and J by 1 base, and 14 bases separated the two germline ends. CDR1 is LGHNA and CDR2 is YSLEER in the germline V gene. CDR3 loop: CASSQDGPYLGTDTQYF. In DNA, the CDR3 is TGCGCCAGCAGCCAAGATGGTCCGTACCTGGGCACAGATACGCAGTATTTT.

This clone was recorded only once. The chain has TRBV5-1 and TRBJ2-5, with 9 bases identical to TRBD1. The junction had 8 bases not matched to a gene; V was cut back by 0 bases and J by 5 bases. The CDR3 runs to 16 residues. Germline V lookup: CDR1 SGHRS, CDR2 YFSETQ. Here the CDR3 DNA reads TGCGCCAGCAGCTTGGAGGGACAGGGTTCGGGGGAGACCCAGTACTTC. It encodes CASSLEGQGSGETQYF. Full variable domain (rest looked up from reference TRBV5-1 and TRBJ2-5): KAGVTQTPRYLIKTRGQQVTLSCSPISGHRSVSWYQQTPGQGLQFLFEYFSETQRNKGNFPGRFSGRQFSNSRSEMNVSTLELGDSALYLCASSLEGQGSGETQYFGPGTRLLVL.

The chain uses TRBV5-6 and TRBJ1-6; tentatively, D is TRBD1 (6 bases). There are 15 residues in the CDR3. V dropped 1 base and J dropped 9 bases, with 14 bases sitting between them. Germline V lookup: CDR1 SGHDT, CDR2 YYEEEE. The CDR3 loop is CASSLTGRIVSPLHF. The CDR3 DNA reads TGTGCCAGCAGCTTGACAGGGAGAATAGTTTCACCCCTCCACTTT.

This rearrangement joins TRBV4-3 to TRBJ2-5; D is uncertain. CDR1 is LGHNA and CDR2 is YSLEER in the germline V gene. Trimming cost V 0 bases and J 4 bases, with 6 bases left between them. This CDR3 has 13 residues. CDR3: CASSQEALETQYF. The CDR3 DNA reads TGCGCCAGCAGCCAAGAGGCCTTAGAGACCCAGTACTTC.

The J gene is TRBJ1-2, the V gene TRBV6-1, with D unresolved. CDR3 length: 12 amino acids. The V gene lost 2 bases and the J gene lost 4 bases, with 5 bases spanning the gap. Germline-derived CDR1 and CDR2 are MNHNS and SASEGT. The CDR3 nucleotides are TGTGCCAGCAGTGAAAGCACCTATGGCTACACCTTC. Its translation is CASSESTYGYTF.

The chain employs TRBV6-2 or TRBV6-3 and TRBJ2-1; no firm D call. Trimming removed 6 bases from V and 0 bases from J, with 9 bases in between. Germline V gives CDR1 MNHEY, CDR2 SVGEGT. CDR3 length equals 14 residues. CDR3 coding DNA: TGTGCCAGCAGCTCCGGGCCCTCCTACAATGAGCAGTTCTTC. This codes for CASSSGPSYNEQFF.